This T cell receptor beta chain was found in a study of regulatory T cells in long-lasting Graves disease. TCR beta libraries were built with iRepertoire HTBI primers and Arm-PCR of CDR3 regions. TCRdb redid the calling of the multiplex PCR reads with MiXCR, one entry per CDR3 protein. The repertoire has hundreds of thousands of distinct CDR3 sequences, roughly 15% of them found once; the top ten carry around a quarter. V lost 0 bases and J 5 bases, leaving 8 bases between the germline ends. The CDR3 covers 14 residues. The germline CDR1 and CDR2 sequences are MNHEY and SVGAGI. This clonotype was counted between two and nine times. Indicated time point: newly diagnosed GD, antithyroid drugs for less than 3 months. From PBMCs, RNA was extracted and then used to make the TCR library. In addition, the sample was reused for a study of T cells in Graves' hyperthyroidism and ophthalmopathy.

This clonotype was obtained from a woman aged 35-65 years with Graves disease. This specimen was peripheral blood mononuclear cells (PBMCs), taken at new diagnosis, from a patient treated with antithyroid drugs. The rearrangement links TRBV6-5 to TRBJ1-3, with D uncertain. The CDR3 loop is CASSYSDTRNTIYF. Here the CDR3 DNA reads TGTGCCAGCAGTTACTCAGACACACGAAACACCATATATTTT.